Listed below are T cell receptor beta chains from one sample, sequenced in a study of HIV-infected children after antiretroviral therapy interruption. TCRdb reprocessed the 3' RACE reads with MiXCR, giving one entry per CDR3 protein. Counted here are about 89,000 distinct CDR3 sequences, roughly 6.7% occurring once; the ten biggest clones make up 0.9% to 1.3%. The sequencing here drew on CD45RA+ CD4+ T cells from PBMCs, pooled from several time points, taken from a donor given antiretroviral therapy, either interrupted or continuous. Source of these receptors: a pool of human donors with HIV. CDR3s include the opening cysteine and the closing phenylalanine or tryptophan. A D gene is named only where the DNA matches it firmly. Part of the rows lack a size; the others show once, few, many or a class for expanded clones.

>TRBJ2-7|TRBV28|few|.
TGTGCCAGCAACAAAGGACGGCCCCAGGAGCAGTACTTC
CASNKGRPQEQYF
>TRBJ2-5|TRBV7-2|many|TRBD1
TGTGCCAGCAGCTCGGTGTGGGACAGGGCACAAGAGACCCAGTACTTC
CASSSVWDRAQETQYF
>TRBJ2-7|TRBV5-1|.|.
TGCGCCAGCAGCTTGGGCGGGGTCTCCTACGAGCAGTACTTC
CASSLGGVSYEQYF
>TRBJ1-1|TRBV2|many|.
TGTGCCAGCACTAAGGGGTTGAACACTGAAGCTTTCTTT
CASTKGLNTEAFF
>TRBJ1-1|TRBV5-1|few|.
TGCGCCAGCAGCTTAGCTTGGAGAGACACTGAAGCTTTCTTT
CASSLAWRDTEAFF
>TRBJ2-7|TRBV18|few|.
TGTGCCAGCTCACCAGAAGAGACGTCCTACGAGCAGTACTTC
CASSPEETSYEQYF
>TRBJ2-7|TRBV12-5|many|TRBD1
TGTGCTAGTGGTTCCGGACAGGGTAGCGACGAGCAGTACTTC
CASGSGQGSDEQYF
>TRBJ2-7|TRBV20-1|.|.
TGCAGTGCTAGAAGCGATTACGAGCAGTACTTC
CSARSDYEQYF
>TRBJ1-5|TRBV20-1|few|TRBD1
TGCAGTGCCAGACCGGGACAGGGGGCTGTTAGGATTCAGCCCCAGCATTTT
CSARPGQGAVRIQPQHF
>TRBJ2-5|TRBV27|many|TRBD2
TGTGCCAGCAGTTCGGGACTAGCGGGGGGGTATGGAGAGACCCAGTACTTC
CASSSGLAGGYGETQYF
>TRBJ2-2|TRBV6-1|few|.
TGTGCCAGCAGTGAAACGTTGGCAGCGAACACCGGGGAGCTGTTTTTT
CASSETLAANTGELFF